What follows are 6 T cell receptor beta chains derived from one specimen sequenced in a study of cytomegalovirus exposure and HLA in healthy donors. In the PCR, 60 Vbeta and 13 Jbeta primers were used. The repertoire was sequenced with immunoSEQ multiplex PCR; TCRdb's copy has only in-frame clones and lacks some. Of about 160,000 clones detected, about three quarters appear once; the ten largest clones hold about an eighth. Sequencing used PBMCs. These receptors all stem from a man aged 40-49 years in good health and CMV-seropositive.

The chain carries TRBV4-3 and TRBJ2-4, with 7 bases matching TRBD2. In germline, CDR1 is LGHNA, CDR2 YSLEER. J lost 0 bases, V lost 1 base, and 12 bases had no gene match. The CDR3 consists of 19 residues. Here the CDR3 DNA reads TGCGCCAGCAGCCAAGGAATCGTCTGGCGGGAGCTAGCCAAAAACATTCAGTACTTC. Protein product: CASSQGIVWRELAKNIQYF.

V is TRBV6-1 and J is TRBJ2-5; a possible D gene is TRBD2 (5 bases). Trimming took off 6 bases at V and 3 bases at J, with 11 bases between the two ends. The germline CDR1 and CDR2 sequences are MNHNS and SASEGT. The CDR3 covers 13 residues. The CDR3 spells CASSPGMKETQYF. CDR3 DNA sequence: TGTGCCAGCAGCCCCGGGATGAAAGAGACCCAGTACTTC.

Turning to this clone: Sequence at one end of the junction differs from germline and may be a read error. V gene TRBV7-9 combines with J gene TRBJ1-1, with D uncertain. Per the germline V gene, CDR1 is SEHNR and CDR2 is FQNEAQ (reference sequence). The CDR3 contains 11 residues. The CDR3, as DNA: TGTTCCAGCACCAACACAGATGAAGCTTTCTTT. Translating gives CSSTNTDEAFF.

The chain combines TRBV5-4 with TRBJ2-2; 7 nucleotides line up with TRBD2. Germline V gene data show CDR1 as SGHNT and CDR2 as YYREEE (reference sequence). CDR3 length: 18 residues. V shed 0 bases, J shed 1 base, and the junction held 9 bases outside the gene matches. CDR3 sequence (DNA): TGTGCCAGCAGCTTGGCAGGAGCGGGGTCTTTGAACACCGGGGAGCTGTTTTTT. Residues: CASSLAGAGSLNTGELFF.

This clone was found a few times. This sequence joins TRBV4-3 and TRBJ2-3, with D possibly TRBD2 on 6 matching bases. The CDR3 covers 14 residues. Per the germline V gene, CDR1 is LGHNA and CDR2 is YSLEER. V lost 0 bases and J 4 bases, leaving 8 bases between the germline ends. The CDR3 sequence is CASSQEWGADTQYF. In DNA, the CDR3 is TGCGCCAGCAGCCAAGAGTGGGGGGCAGATACGCAGTATTTT.

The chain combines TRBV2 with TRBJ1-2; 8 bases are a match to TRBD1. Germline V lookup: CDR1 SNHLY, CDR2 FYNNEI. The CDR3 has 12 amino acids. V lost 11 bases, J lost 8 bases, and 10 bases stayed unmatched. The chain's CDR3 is CAHGQGAGGYTF. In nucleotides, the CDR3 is TGTGCCCACGGGCAGGGGGCAGGAGGCTACACCTTC.